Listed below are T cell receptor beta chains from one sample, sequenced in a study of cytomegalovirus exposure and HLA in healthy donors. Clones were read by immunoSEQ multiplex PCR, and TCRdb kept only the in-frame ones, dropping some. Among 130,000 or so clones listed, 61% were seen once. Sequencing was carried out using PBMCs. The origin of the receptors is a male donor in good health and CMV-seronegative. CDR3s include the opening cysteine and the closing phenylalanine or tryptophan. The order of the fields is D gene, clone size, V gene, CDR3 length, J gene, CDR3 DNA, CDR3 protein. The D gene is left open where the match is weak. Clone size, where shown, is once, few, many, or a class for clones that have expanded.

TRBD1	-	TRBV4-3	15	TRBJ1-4	TGCGCCAGCAGCCAAGATCACAGGGGGTATGAAAAACTGTTTTTT	CASSQDHRGYEKLFF
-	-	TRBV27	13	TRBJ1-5	TGTGCCAGCAGTTTACACTCTTATCAGCCCCAGCATTTT	CASSLHSYQPQHF
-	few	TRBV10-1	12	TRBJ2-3	TGCGCCAGCAGAGCTTACACAGATACGCAGTATTTT	CASRAYTDTQYF
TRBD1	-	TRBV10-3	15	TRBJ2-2	TGTGCCATCAGGAACGGACAGGCGGGCACCGGGGAGCTGTTTTTT	CAIRNGQAGTGELFF
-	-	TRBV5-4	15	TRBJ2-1	TGTGCCAGCAGCTGGGACTTTCGCTCCTACAATGAGCAGTTCTTC	CASSWDFRSYNEQFF
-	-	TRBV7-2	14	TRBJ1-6	TGTGCCAGCAGCCGCGGGGGGTCGAATTCACCCCTCCACTTT	CASSRGGSNSPLHF
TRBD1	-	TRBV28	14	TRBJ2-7	TGTGCCAGCAGCTCAACAGGGGGAATCTACGAGCAGTACTTC	CASSSTGGIYEQYF
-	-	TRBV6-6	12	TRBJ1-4	TGTGCCAGCAGGGTATCGGATGAAAAACTGTTTTTT	CASRVSDEKLFF
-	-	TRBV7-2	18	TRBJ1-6	TGTGCCAGCAGCTTATATTGGACAGTGAGCTCCTATAATTCACCCCTCCACTTT	CASSLYWTVSSYNSPLHF
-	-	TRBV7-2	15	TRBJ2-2	TGTGCCAGCAAACAAGGGGGGGCCGGCACCGGGGAGCTGTTTTTT	CASKQGGAGTGELFF
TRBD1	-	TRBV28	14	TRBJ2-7	TGTGCCAGCAGAGACAGGGGAATCTCCTACGAGCAGTACTTC	CASRDRGISYEQYF
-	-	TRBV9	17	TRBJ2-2	TGTGCCAGCAGCGTAGCTCTCGGACATACAGTGGTCGGGGAGCTGTTTTTT	CASSVALGHTVVGELFF
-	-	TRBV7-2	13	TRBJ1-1	TGTGCCAGCAGCTTTACGGTGAACACTGAAGCTTTCTTT	CASSFTVNTEAFF
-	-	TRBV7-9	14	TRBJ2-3	TGTGCCAGCAGCTTAGTAGTTGGCACAGATACGCAGTATTTT	CASSLVVGTDTQYF
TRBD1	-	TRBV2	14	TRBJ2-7	TGTGCCAGCAGTGGGCTGGGACAGGGGAGGGAGCAGTACTTC	CASSGLGQGREQYF
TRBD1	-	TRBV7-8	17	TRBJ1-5	TGTGCCAGCAGCTTGACGCCGAAAGGGACAGCTAATCAGCCCCAGCATTTT	CASSLTPKGTANQPQHF
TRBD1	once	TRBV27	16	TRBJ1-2	TGTGCCAGCAGTCCGTCCCGGACAGGGGGCGCGAGAGGCTACCCCTTC	CASSPSRTGGARGYPF
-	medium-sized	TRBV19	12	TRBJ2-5	TGTGCCAGTAGACAGGCGGGGGAGACCCAGTACTTC	CASRQAGETQYF
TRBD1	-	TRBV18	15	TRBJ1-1	TGTGCCAGCTCTCTCCAGAACAGGGGGCACACTGAAGCTTTCTTT	CASSLQNRGHTEAFF
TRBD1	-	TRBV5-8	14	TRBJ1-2	TGTGCCAGCAGCTTGTGGGACAGGGGGTATGGCTACACCTTC	CASSLWDRGYGYTF
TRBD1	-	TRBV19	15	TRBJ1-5	TGTGCCAGTAGTTTACAGGGGAGAAGCAATCAGCCCCAGCATTTT	CASSLQGRSNQPQHF
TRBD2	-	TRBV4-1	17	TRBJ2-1	TGCGCCAGCAGCCAAAGGCCTAGCGGGGGGGAATACAATGAGCAGTTCTTC	CASSQRPSGGEYNEQFF